This T cell receptor beta chain was captured in a study of T cell repertoires in cytomegalovirus infection. Across the study: The public TCR beta signatures pointed to both CMV infection and matching HLA type.

The CDR3 is 15 amino acids. V was pared by 0 bases and J by 2 bases, with 4 bases of the junction left unmatched. Germline loops: CDR1 MNHNS, CDR2 SASEGT. Each CDR3 protein is one row after TCRdb ran MiXCR on the reads. This table has some 920,000 distinct CDR3 sequences, around 32% appearing once. This clonotype was counted a few times. Its target is unknown. Study results and limitations: CMV-specific TCR beta clonotypes restricted by HLA-C dominated the ex vivo response.

The sequence came from a human donor in good health (CMV status not recorded). Some clones in this sample may be carry-over from other donors' samples. The chain is built from TRBV6-1 and TRBJ2-7; 7 bases map to TRBD2. The sample was cultured CD8+ T cells from PBMCs, taken from culture after CMV antigen stimulation. This chain's CDR3 is CASSEALGLTYEQYF. The CDR3 DNA sequence: TGTGCCAGCAGTGAAGCGTTGGGACTAACCTACGAGCAGTACTTC.